The rows below give T cell receptor beta chains drawn from one sample of a study of technical replicates of blood from four donors. Data came from immunoSEQ multiplex PCR; TCRdb stores just in-frame clones and leaves some out. Of about 15,000 clones listed, about nine tenths were seen once; the top ten hold approximately 11%. Sequencing input: PBMCs. Receptors were obtained from a human donor in good health. Each CDR3 is given with its conserved first and last residue. Each record gives: J gene, clone size, V gene, D gene, CDR3 protein, CDR3 DNA. D genes are given only for firm matches. Some rows mark clone size as missing; the rest say once, few, many or name a class of expanded clone.

TRBJ2-3 | NA | TRBV11-1 | TRBD2 | CASSLLASGSMDTQYF | TGTGCCAGCAGCTTACTGGCTAGCGGGTCTATGGATACGCAGTATTTT
TRBJ1-5 | NA | TRBV2 | NA | CASSQQGLSNQPQHF | TGTGCCAGCAGCCAACAGGGCCTCAGCAATCAGCCCCAGCATTTT
TRBJ2-7 | NA | TRBV30 | TRBD1 | CAWDMRQGDHEQYF | TGTGCCTGGGACATGAGACAGGGGGACCACGAGCAGTACTTC
TRBJ2-1 | NA | TRBV28 | NA | CASSFRNEQFF | TGTGCCAGCAGTTTCCGGAATGAGCAGTTCTTC
TRBJ2-1 | NA | TRBV11-2 | NA | CASSTGLNEQFF | TGTGCCAGCAGCACGGGACTTAATGAGCAGTTCTTC
TRBJ1-1 | NA | TRBV5-6 | TRBD1 | CASRRGQGKAFF | TGTGCCAGCAGGCGGGGACAGGGCAAAGCTTTCTTT
TRBJ2-1 | NA | TRBV30 | NA | CAWSATSKRFF | TGTGCCTGGAGCGCCACCTCGAAGCGGTTCTTC
TRBJ2-2 | NA | TRBV14 | NA | CASSQGIGRWSTGELFF | TGTGCCAGCAGCCAGGGTATTGGGAGGTGGAGTACCGGGGAGCTGTTTTTT
TRBJ1-5 | NA | TRBV19 | TRBD1 | CASSNRQGAEPQHF | TGTGCCAGTAGTAACAGACAGGGGGCTGAGCCCCAGCATTTT
TRBJ1-4 | NA | TRBV5-8 | NA | CASSFGQQGPTNEKLFF | TGTGCCAGCAGCTTTGGTCAACAGGGACCAACTAATGAAAAACTGTTTTTT
TRBJ1-1 | NA | TRBV6-6 | NA | CASSYEENTEAFF | TGTGCCAGCAGTTACGAGGAGAACACTGAAGCTTTCTTT
TRBJ2-2 | NA | TRBV7-2 | NA | CASSFISTGELFF | TGTGCCAGCAGCTTTATCAGCACCGGGGAGCTGTTTTTT
TRBJ1-1 | NA | TRBV6-1 | NA | CASSRTQNTEAFF | TGTGCCAGCAGCCGGACACAGAACACTGAAGCTTTCTTT
TRBJ2-1 | few | TRBV5-6 | NA | CASARGTPYNEQFF | TGTGCCAGCGCCCGGGGAACCCCTTACAATGAGCAGTTCTTC
TRBJ2-3 | NA | TRBV10-3 | TRBD1 | CAISDKTGGAGDTQYF | TGTGCCATCAGTGACAAGACAGGGGGCGCGGGGGATACGCAGTATTTT
TRBJ2-2 | NA | TRBV6-1 | TRBD2 | CASSEPLTSGSTGELFF | TGTGCCAGCAGTGAACCCCTGACTAGCGGGAGCACCGGGGAGCTGTTTTTT
TRBJ2-2 | NA | TRBV5-1 | NA | CASSPGVAGELFF | TGCGCCAGCAGCCCGGGAGTGGCCGGGGAGCTGTTTTTT
TRBJ2-5 | NA | TRBV28 | TRBD2 | CASSLSLAGGGETQYF | TGTGCCAGCAGTTTGTCCCTAGCGGGAGGGGGGGAGACCCAGTACTTC
TRBJ2-7 | NA | TRBV4-1 | TRBD1 | CASSQDTGGPREQYF | TGCGCCAGCAGCCAAGACACAGGGGGCCCCCGCGAGCAGTACTTC
TRBJ2-3 | NA | TRBV10-1 | TRBD1 | CASSEGQGVGADTQYF | TGCGCCAGCAGTGAAGGACAGGGGGTCGGGGCAGATACGCAGTATTTT
TRBJ2-2 | NA | TRBV29-1 | TRBD1 | CSVRDRENTGELFF | TGCAGCGTGAGGGACAGGGAGAACACCGGGGAGCTGTTTTTT
TRBJ2-3 | NA | TRBV7-3 | TRBD1 | CASSSRLGQGADTQYF | TGTGCCAGCAGCTCGAGGTTGGGACAGGGAGCAGATACGCAGTATTTT
TRBJ2-5 | NA | TRBV7-6 | NA | CASSSRDTQETQYF | TGTGCCAGCAGCTCCCGGGACACCCAAGAGACCCAGTACTTC
TRBJ2-1 | NA | TRBV27 | NA | CASTPQIARPLKNEQFF | TGTGCCAGCACCCCTCAGATAGCGCGCCCTCTAAAAAATGAGCAGTTCTTC
TRBJ1-5 | few | TRBV30 | NA | CAWSVGGDQPQHF | TGTGCCTGGAGTGTAGGAGGGGACCAGCCCCAGCATTTT
TRBJ2-7 | NA | TRBV5-1 | NA | CASSFDRGKNEQYF | TGCGCCAGCAGCTTCGATAGGGGGAAGAACGAGCAGTACTTC
TRBJ2-5 | NA | TRBV5-1 | NA | CASTPTAGVQETQYF | TGCGCCAGCACCCCGACCGCCGGGGTCCAAGAGACCCAGTACTTC
TRBJ1-4 | NA | TRBV29-1 | TRBD1 | CSGGQGDEKLFF | TGCAGCGGAGGACAGGGAGATGAAAAACTGTTTTTT
TRBJ2-5 | NA | TRBV25-1 | NA | CASSDGPGVRETQYF | TGTGCCAGCAGTGACGGCCCGGGAGTACGGGAGACCCAGTACTTC
TRBJ1-5 | NA | TRBV19 | TRBD1 | CASSLGTGALSQHF | TGTGCCAGTAGTTTAGGGACAGGGGCCCTATCCCAGCATTTT
TRBJ2-4 | NA | TRBV19 | TRBD2 | CASSTGGRAKNIQYF | TGTGCCAGTAGTACGGGAGGAAGAGCCAAAAACATTCAGTACTTC
TRBJ2-3 | NA | TRBV28 | TRBD1 | CASSTQGAGTTDTQYF | TGTGCCAGCAGTACCCAGGGGGCAGGAACCACAGATACGCAGTATTTT
TRBJ2-6 | NA | TRBV5-6 | NA | CASSTPGGANVLTF | TGTGCCAGCAGTACCCCCGGTGGGGCCAACGTCCTGACTTTC
TRBJ2-2 | NA | TRBV28 | TRBD2 | CASSLTSGTGELFF | TGTGCCAGCAGCCTGACTAGCGGCACCGGGGAGCTGTTTTTT
TRBJ2-3 | NA | TRBV6-1 | NA | CASRLWGQNTDTQYF | TGTGCCAGCAGGCTATGGGGCCAAAACACAGATACGCAGTATTTT